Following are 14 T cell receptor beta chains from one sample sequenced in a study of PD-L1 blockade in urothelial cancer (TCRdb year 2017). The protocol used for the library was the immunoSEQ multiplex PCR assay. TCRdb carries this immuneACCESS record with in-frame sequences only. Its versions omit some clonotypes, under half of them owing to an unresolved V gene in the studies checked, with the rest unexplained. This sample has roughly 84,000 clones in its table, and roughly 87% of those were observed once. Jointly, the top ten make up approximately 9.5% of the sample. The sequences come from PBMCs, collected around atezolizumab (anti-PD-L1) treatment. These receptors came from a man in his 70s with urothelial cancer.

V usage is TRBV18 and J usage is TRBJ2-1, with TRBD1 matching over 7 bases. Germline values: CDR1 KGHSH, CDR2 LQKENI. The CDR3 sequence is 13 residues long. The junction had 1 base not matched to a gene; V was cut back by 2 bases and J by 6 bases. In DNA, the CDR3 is TGTGCCAGCTCACCATCAGGGGGCAATGAGCAGTTCTTC. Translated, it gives CASSPSGGNEQFF.

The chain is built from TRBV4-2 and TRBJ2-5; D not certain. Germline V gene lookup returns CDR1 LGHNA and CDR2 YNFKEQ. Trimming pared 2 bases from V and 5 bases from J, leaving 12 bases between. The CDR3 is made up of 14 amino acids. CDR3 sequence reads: CASSQPSSVETQYF. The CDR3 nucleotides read TGTGCCAGCAGCCAACCATCCTCGGTGGAGACCCAGTACTTC.

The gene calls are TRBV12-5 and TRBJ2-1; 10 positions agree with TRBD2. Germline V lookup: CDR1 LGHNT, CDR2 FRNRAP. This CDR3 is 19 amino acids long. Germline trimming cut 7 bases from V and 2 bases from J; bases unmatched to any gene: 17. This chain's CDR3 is CASEGLVAGGLQAYNEQFF. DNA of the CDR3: TGTGCTAGTGAAGGACTGGTAGCGGGGGGCCTCCAAGCCTACAATGAGCAGTTCTTC. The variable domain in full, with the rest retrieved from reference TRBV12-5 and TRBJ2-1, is DARVTQTPRHKVTEMGQEVTMRCQPILGHNTVFWYRQTMMQGLELLAYFRNRAPLDDSGMPKDRFSAEMPDATLATLKIQPSEPRDSAVYFCASEGLVAGGLQAYNEQFFGPGTRLTVL.

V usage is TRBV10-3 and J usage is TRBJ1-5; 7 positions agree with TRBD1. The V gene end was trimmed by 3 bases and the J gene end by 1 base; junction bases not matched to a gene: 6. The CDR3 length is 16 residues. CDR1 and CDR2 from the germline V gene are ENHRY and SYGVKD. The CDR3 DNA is TGTGCCATCAGTGACCCCGACAGGGCAAGCAATCAGCCCCAGCATTTT. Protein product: CAISDPDRASNQPQHF.

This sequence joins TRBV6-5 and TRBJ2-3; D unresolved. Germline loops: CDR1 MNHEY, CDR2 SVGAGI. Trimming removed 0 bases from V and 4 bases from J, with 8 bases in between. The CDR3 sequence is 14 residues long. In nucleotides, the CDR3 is TGTGCCAGCAGTTACTCTACTCCCGCAGATACGCAGTATTTT. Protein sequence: CASSYSTPADTQYF.

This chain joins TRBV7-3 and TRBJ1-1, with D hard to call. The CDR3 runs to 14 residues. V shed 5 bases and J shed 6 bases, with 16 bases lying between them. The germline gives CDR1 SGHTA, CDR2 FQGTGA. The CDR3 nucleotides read TGTGCCAGCAGCGAATCAAGCGGGCGGCCTGAAGCTTTCTTT. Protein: CASSESSGRPEAFF.

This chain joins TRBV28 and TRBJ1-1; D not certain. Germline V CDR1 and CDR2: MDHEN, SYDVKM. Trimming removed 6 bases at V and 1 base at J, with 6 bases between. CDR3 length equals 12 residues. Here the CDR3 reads CASRSTNTEAFF. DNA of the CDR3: TGTGCCAGCAGATCTACGAACACTGAAGCTTTCTTT.

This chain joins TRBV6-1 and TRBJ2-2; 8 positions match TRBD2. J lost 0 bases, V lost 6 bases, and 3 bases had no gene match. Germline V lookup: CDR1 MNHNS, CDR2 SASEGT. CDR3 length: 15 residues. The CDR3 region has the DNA TGTGCCAGCAGACGGGGACTAGCGAACACCGGGGAGCTGTTTTTT. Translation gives CASRRGLANTGELFF.

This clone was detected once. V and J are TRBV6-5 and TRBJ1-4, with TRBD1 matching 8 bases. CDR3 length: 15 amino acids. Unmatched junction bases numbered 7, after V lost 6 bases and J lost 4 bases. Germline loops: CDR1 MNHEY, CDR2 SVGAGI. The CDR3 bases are TGTGCCAGCAGGTCTGGACAGGGCGGTAATGAAAAACTGTTTTTT. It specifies CASRSGQGGNEKLFF.

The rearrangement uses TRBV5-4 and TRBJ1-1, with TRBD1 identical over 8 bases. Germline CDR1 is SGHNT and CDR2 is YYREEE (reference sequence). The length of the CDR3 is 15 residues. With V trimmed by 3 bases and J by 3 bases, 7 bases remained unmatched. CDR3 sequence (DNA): TGTGCCAGCAGCTCCCAGGGGGCCCTCCACACTGAAGCTTTCTTT. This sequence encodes CASSSQGALHTEAFF.

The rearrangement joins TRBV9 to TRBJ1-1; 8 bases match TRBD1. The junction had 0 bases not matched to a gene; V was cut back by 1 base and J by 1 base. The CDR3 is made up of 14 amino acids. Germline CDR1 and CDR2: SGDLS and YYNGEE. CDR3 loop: CASSVQGANTEAFF. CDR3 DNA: TGTGCCAGCAGCGTACAGGGGGCGAACACTGAAGCTTTCTTT.

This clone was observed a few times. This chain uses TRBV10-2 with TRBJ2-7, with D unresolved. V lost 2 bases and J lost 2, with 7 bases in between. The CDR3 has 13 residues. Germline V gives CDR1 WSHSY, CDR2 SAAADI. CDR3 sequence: CASSEQPAYEQYF. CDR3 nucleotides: TGCGCCAGCAGTGAGCAACCGGCCTACGAGCAGTACTTC.

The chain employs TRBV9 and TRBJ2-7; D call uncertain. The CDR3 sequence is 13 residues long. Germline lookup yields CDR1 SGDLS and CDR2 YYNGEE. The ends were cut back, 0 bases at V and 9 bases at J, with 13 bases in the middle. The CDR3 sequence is CASSVAPGERQYF. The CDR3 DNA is TGTGCCAGCAGCGTAGCCCCCGGCGAGCGGCAGTACTTC.

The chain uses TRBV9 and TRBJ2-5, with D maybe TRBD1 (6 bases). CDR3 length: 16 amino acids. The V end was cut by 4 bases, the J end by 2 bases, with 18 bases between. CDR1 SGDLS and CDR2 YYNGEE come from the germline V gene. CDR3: CASSFRAGTLQETQYF. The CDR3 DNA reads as TGTGCCAGCAGCTTCCGAGCCGGGACACTACAAGAGACCCAGTACTTC.